The 8 T cell receptor beta chains below were found in one sample sequenced in a study of long-term antiretroviral therapy in people with HIV. A v3.0 immunoSEQ assay was performed at survey level. The table came from immunoSEQ multiplex PCR; TCRdb's copy has only in-frame clones and leaves some out. The data hold 30,000 to 40,000 clones, with roughly 76% observed a single time. Sequenced material: unsorted PBMCs, taken 1.5 years after starting antiretroviral therapy. These receptors came from a man in his late teens or twenties with HIV.

This clone has just a few counts. The rearrangement joins TRBV7-3 to TRBJ2-1; weak D call: TRBD2 (6 bases). Trimming pared 5 bases from V and 4 bases from J, leaving 9 bases between. The CDR3 runs 13 residues. In germline, CDR1 is SGHTA, CDR2 FQGTGA. The CDR3 sequence: CASSLGLYNEQFF. The CDR3 bases are TGTGCCAGCAGCCTCGGACTATACAATGAGCAGTTCTTC.

The chain recombines TRBV19 with TRBJ2-7; 13 bases align to TRBD2. The CDR3 contains 16 residues. V lost 4 bases to trimming and J lost 4 bases; unmatched junction nucleotides: 7. The germline V gene encodes CDR1 LNHDA and CDR2 SQIVND (reference sequence). CDR3 sequence: CASSTIQGLAGYEQYF. CDR3 nucleotides: TGTGCCAGTAGTACAATACAGGGACTAGCGGGATACGAGCAGTACTTC.

The chain carries TRBV28 and TRBJ2-1, with TRBD2 identical over 14 bases. The CDR3 runs to 17 residues. Germline V gives CDR1 MDHEN, CDR2 SYDVKM. After removal of 6 bases from V and 5 bases from J, the junction contained 9 bases not matched to a gene. Written as DNA, the CDR3 is TGTGCCAGCAGCGTTGGGACTAGCGGGAGCTTCCACAATGAGCAGTTCTTC. It is translated as CASSVGTSGSFHNEQFF.

The CDR3 bases are TGTGCCAGCAGCCCCGGCGGCAGGTCGGACTCTGGGGCCAACGTCCTGACTTTC. Translation: CASSPGGRSDSGANVLTF. The chain recombines TRBV14 with TRBJ2-6; D remains ambiguous. V was shortened by 4 bases and J by 0 bases, with 16 bases between the two germline ends. This CDR3 has 18 amino acids. CDR1 is SGHDN, CDR2 FVKESK, per germline.

The rearrangement links TRBV9 to TRBJ2-6, with D unclear. From germline, CDR1 is SGDLS and CDR2 YYNGEE. The V gene lost 2 bases and the J gene lost 0 bases, with 6 bases spanning the gap. This CDR3 contains 15 residues. In DNA form, the CDR3 reads TGTGCCAGCAGCGTCGGAAGCTCTGGGGCCAACGTCCTGACTTTC. Its protein product is CASSVGSSGANVLTF.

CDR3 nucleotide sequence: TGTGCCAGCACCCCCCGGAGATTTGCAACTAATGAAAAACTGTTTTTT. Translated, it gives CASTPRRFATNEKLFF. The rearrangement uses TRBV7-8 and TRBJ1-4; D is unclear. This CDR3 contains 16 residues. CDR1 is SGHVS and CDR2 is FQNEAQ in the germline V gene. Trimming stripped 7 bases from V and 0 bases from J, with 15 bases between. Based on the CDR3 plus reference TRBV7-8 and TRBJ1-4, the full variable domain is GAGVSQSPRYKVAKRGQDVALRCDPISGHVSLFWYQQALGQGPEFLTYFQNEAQLDKSGLPSDRFFAERPEGSVSTLKIQRTQQEDSAVYLCASTPRRFATNEKLFFGSGTQLSVL.

This clone was detected once. The V call is TRBV7-8, the J call TRBJ1-2; tentatively, D is TRBD1 (5 bases). The V end lost 2 bases, the J end lost 4 bases, and 11 bases lay between the germline ends. CDR3 length: 14 residues. Germline V CDR1 and CDR2: SGHVS, FQNEAQ. CDR3 nucleotide sequence: TGTGCCAGCAGCTTAACAGGAGACCTCTATGGCTACACCTTC. It yields the protein CASSLTGDLYGYTF.

This sequence joins TRBV7-6 and TRBJ1-1; D perhaps matches TRBD1 (5 bases). The CDR3 has 16 residues. Germline CDR1 SGHVS, CDR2 FNYEAQ. V was trimmed by 6 bases and J by 0 bases, leaving 17 bases between them. The CDR3 sequence is CASSWGNLGMNTEAFF. CDR3 in DNA: TGTGCCAGCAGTTGGGGGAATCTGGGAATGAACACTGAAGCTTTCTTT.